One sample yielded the 11 T cell receptor beta chains listed below, sequenced in a study of cytomegalovirus exposure and HLA in healthy donors. Use of 60 Vbeta and 13 Jbeta primers characterized the PCR. Repertoires were generated with immunoSEQ multiplex PCR, while TCRdb's copy carries only in-frame clones and drops some. The sample includes 110,000 to 150,000 clones, 60% to 80% seen only once; the top ten take roughly 1.6%. The material sequenced was PBMCs. The receptors originated from a female donor in good health and CMV-seronegative.

The chain uses TRBV5-4 and TRBJ1-2; D possibly corresponds to TRBD1 (5 bases). The CDR3 extends over 14 amino acids. Trimming took 4 bases from V and 2 from J, leaving 12 bases between them. Germline CDR1 is SGHNT and CDR2 is YYREEE (reference sequence). The CDR3 nucleotides are TGTGCCAGCAGCCCAACGACAGAAAACTATGGCTACACCTTC. It codes for CASSPTTENYGYTF.

This chain joins TRBV30 and TRBJ1-1, with 8 bases aligning to TRBD1. In germline, CDR1 is GTSNPN, CDR2 SVGIG (reference sequence). The CDR3 has 15 amino acids. V lost 1 base and J lost 4; bases outside the gene matches: 8. CDR3 amino acids: CAWSAPDRVGTEAFF. The CDR3 DNA is TGTGCCTGGAGTGCACCGGACAGGGTTGGCACTGAAGCTTTCTTT.

The chain recombines TRBV11-2 with TRBJ2-7; 8 positions agree with TRBD2. The V gene's germline CDR1 is SGHAT and CDR2 FQNNGV. The CDR3 consists of 19 residues. V was pared by 1 base and J by 2 bases, with 16 bases of the junction left unmatched. The CDR3: CASSLGIGLRLAGPYEQYF. The CDR3 nucleotides read TGTGCCAGCAGCTTAGGGATAGGCCTGCGCCTAGCGGGTCCCTACGAGCAGTACTTC.

This clone showed up just once. This chain joins TRBV19 and TRBJ2-3, with 12 nucleotides matching TRBD2. CDR1 is LNHDA and CDR2 is SQIVND in the germline V gene (reference sequence). V gave up 0 bases and J gave up 1 base; unmatched junction bases: 5. The CDR3 length is 18 residues. The CDR3 DNA reads TGTGCCAGTAGTATAGAACTAGCGGGGGGAAAACGCACAGATACGCAGTATTTT. It yields the protein CASSIELAGGKRTDTQYF.

V usage is TRBV7-9 and J usage is TRBJ1-4, with D perhaps TRBD1 (5 bases). The CDR3 is made up of 14 amino acids. Germline lookup yields CDR1 SEHNR and CDR2 FQNEAQ (reference sequence). Trimming removed 5 bases from V and 5 bases from J, with 12 bases in between. CDR3 in DNA: TGTGCCAGCAGCGAAGGACACGTGAATGAAAAACTGTTTTTT. This codes for CASSEGHVNEKLFF.

The rearrangement links TRBV27 to TRBJ2-3; TRBD1 agrees at 8 bases. V lost 6 bases and J lost 2; bases outside the gene matches: 4. This CDR3 contains 14 residues. Germline V gene data show CDR1 as MNHEY and CDR2 as SMNVEV (reference sequence). This CDR3 reads CASRQGANTDTQYF. The CDR3 nucleotides read TGTGCCAGCAGGCAGGGGGCAAACACAGATACGCAGTATTTT.

This clone showed up just a few times. CDR3 residues: CASRLARDRAFF. The CDR3 nucleotides are TGTGCAAGTCGCTTAGCGCGGGACCGTGCTTTCTTT. This rearrangement joins TRBV12-2 to TRBJ1-1. TRBV12-2 is given as a pseudogene. The CDR3 contains 12 residues.

The rearrangement links TRBV11-2 to TRBJ2-1, with 9 positions matching TRBD1. CDR1 SGHAT and CDR2 FQNNGV come from the germline V gene. After removal of 4 bases from V and 9 bases from J, the junction contained 1 base not matched to a gene. This CDR3 has 12 residues. CDR3 in amino acids: CASSSDRGEQFF. The CDR3 nucleotides read TGTGCCAGCAGCTCGGACAGGGGTGAGCAGTTCTTC. The whole variable domain, remainder taken from reference TRBV11-2 and TRBJ2-1, is EAGVAQSPRYKIIEKRQSVAFWCNPISGHATLYWYQQILGQGPKLLIQFQNNGVVDDSQLPKDRFSAERLKGVDSTLKIQPAKLEDSAVYLCASSSDRGEQFFGPGTRLTVL.

The V and J genes are TRBV2 and TRBJ2-1, with a tentative D call TRBD1 (5 bases). V was shortened by 7 bases and J by 3 bases, with 25 bases between the two germline ends. This CDR3 comprises 18 residues. Germline CDR1 reads SNHLY; CDR2 reads FYNNEI. In DNA, the CDR3 is TGTGCCAGCATTTCCGGCAGGGATTCGGAATGTGGCTACAATGAGCAGTTCTTC. This encodes CASISGRDSECGYNEQFF.

This clone was detected only a few times. The sample contains more than one DNA sequence encoding this CDR3. The chain carries TRBV19 and TRBJ1-3, with unresolved D. The CDR3 is 13 amino acids. Germline CDR1 and CDR2: LNHDA and SQIVND (reference sequence). Trimming removed 4 bases from V and 4 bases from J, with 8 bases in between. Here the CDR3 reads CASSRGQGNTIYF. The CDR3 DNA reads as TGTGCCAGTAGTAGAGGTCAGGGAAACACCATATATTTT. The full variable domain, rest sourced from reference TRBV19 and TRBJ1-3, is DGGITQSPKYLFRKEGQNVTLSCEQNLNHDAMYWYRQDPGQGLRLIYYSQIVNDFQKGDIAEGYSVSREKKESFPLTVTSAQKNPTAFYLCASSRGQGNTIYFGEGSWLTVV.

J is TRBJ2-5 and V is TRBV11-3; 7 bases agree with TRBD1. From germline, CDR1 is SGHNT and CDR2 YENEEA. This CDR3 contains 15 residues. After removal of 4 bases from V and 3 bases from J, the junction contained 8 bases not matched to a gene. CDR3 region: CASSSPLDREETQYF. CDR3 in DNA: TGTGCCAGCAGCTCCCCCCTTGACAGGGAAGAGACCCAGTACTTC.